This TCR beta chain was observed in a study of CD8 T cells in ankylosing spondylitis. Points from the study as a whole: Ankylosing spondylitis blood appeared to carry a characteristic TCR beta motif of several highly homologous variants. Disease-linked clones displayed a CD8+ phenotype and appeared relatively rarely in peripheral blood. In synovial fluid and blood from reactive arthritis, some motif variants were previously reported. Significant enrichment of disease-linked clones was reported in matched ankylosing spondylitis synovial fluid.

After removal of 4 bases from V and 2 bases from J, the junction contained 11 bases not matched to a gene. The CDR3 has 17 amino acids. CDR1 SEHNR and CDR2 FQNEAQ come from the germline V gene (reference sequence). For TCR beta, libraries came from quantitative 5'-RACE with molecular barcodes. In TCRdb, the 5' RACE reads were re-called with MiXCR into one record per CDR3 protein. The sample includes roughly 300,000 distinct CDR3 sequences, less than 10% seen only once; the top ten take 14% to 15%. In the case of this clonotype: No antigen is known for it.

This clonotype was sampled from a male donor with ankylosing spondylitis. Sequenced input: blood, either unsorted or a sorted T cell fraction (not recorded which). The chain combines TRBV7-9 with TRBJ2-3; 8 nucleotides line up with TRBD2. CDR3 sequence: CASSWPPSGPTTDTQYF. CDR3 nucleotide sequence: TGTGCCAGCAGCTGGCCTCCTAGCGGGCCAACCACAGATACGCAGTATTTT.